This entry describes one T cell receptor (beta chain). Its antigen is unknown. The method was immunoSEQ multiplex PCR; TCRdb's version includes in-frame clones alone and lacks a portion of them. The data hold around 70,000 clones, with 80% observed a single time. These data come from a study of cytotoxic CD8 clonotypes in ibrutinib-treated CLL. On the study more broadly: Outcomes included approximately 24 partial and 2 complete responses; after median roughly 66 months, 14 stayed remitted and around 12 progressed. Study-wide findings and caveats: Sampling schedules were unmatched across sustained-remission and progressing patients. The clonality went up when patients responded to ibrutinib and dropped back toward baseline at progression. Patients showed higher baseline clonality than age-matched healthy donors, and it tracked circulating CD8+ T-cell counts.

Germline CDR1 and CDR2: LNHDA and SQIVND (reference sequence). This CDR3 region has 15 residues. Trimming cost V 3 bases and J 4 bases; bases outside gene matches: 8. This clonotype was sampled from a human donor with chronic lymphocytic leukemia. The chain is built from TRBV19 and TRBJ2-5, with TRBD1 matching over 7 bases. The sequencing used PBMCs, collected at disease progression, from a patient treated with ibrutinib. The CDR3 region has the DNA TGTGCCAGTAGTATGGCCGACAGGGTTGGAGAGACCCAGTACTTC. Its protein is CASSMADRVGETQYF.